The 25 T cell receptor beta chains listed next were all sequenced from one sample in a study of shared clonotypes between healthy human individuals. Positively selected for CCR7, the CD45RO-negative cells used as naive CD8 cells excluded terminally differentiated effector memory CD45RA+ cells. Generated by immunoSEQ multiplex PCR, the TCRdb table keeps only in-frame clones and is missing some. The sample includes about 2.1 million clones, around 95% of them seen just once. Sequencing used naive CD8+ T cells from PBMCs. The receptors shown here come from a young man in good health. Some clones in this sample may be carry-over from other donors' samples.

This sequence joins TRBV7-9 and TRBJ1-4; no definite D call. This CDR3 has 19 residues. CDR1 SEHNR and CDR2 FQNEAQ come from the germline V gene (reference sequence). Trimming left V 3 bases short and J 6 bases short, with 26 bases between. CDR3 residues: CASSFPSFRSPRVDEKLFF. CDR3 nucleotide sequence: TGTGCCAGCAGCTTCCCCTCCTTCAGGTCTCCTCGTGTAGATGAAAAACTGTTTTTT.

This clone was observed a single time. Other nucleotide sequences from this sample produce the same CDR3. This chain connects TRBV27 to TRBJ2-7; TRBD1 or TRBD2 may be the D gene (5 bases each). Trimming stripped 3 bases from V and 0 bases from J, with 12 bases between. The CDR3 covers 15 residues. The germline CDR1 and CDR2 sequences are MNHEY and SMNVEV (reference sequence). The CDR3 DNA follows: TGTGCCAGCAGTTTGTCTCGGGGCAGCTCCTACGAGCAGTACTTC. Amino acids: CASSLSRGSSYEQYF.

This chain links TRBV6-1 with TRBJ2-1; 13 bases align to TRBD2. Unmatched junction bases numbered 1, after V lost 4 bases and J lost 4 bases. The CDR3 consists of 15 residues. Germline V lookup: CDR1 MNHNS, CDR2 SASEGT. The CDR3 here is CASSAGLAGYNEQFF. CDR3 sequence (DNA): TGTGCCAGCAGTGCGGGACTAGCGGGGTACAATGAGCAGTTCTTC.

This clone was counted between two and nine times. The genes are TRBV15 and TRBJ1-1; D perhaps matches TRBD1 (6 bases). This CDR3 has 14 residues. V was cut by 2 bases and J by 5 bases, with 12 bases left in between. From germline, CDR1 is LNHNV and CDR2 YYDKDF (reference sequence). The CDR3: CATSRWAGDTEAFF. Written as DNA, the CDR3 is TGTGCCACCAGCAGATGGGCAGGGGATACTGAAGCTTTCTTT.

The rearrangement uses TRBV4-3 and TRBJ2-7; TRBD1 aligns across 9 bases. The CDR3 runs to 17 residues. The V gene end was trimmed by 1 base and the J gene end by 3 bases; junction bases not matched to a gene: 10. CDR1 is LGHNA and CDR2 is YSLEER in the germline V gene. The CDR3 region is CASSQVVTGQGYYEQYF. The DNA of the CDR3 is TGCGCCAGCAGCCAAGTTGTAACGGGACAGGGTTACTACGAGCAGTACTTC.

The chain uses TRBV27 and TRBJ2-4, with D uncertain. The germline gives CDR1 MNHEY, CDR2 SMNVEV (reference sequence). The CDR3 runs 17 residues. The V end was cut by 6 bases, the J end by 0 bases, with 18 bases between. CDR3 amino acids: CASSPPGLREAKNIQYF. The DNA for the CDR3 is TGTGCCAGCAGCCCCCCCGGGCTACGAGAAGCCAAAAACATTCAGTACTTC.

This clone has more than one count but fewer than ten. V gene TRBV4-3 combines with J gene TRBJ1-1, with D unresolved. This CDR3 has 14 residues. V lost 2 bases and J lost 4, with 11 bases in between. The germline V gene encodes CDR1 LGHNA and CDR2 YSLEER. The DNA of the CDR3 is TGCGCCAGCAGCCAAATCGGGTTGGGCACTGAAGCTTTCTTT. Protein sequence: CASSQIGLGTEAFF.

The chain carries TRBV5-4 and TRBJ1-1; D may be TRBD1 (6 bases). Trimming left V 0 bases short and J 0 bases short, with 12 bases between. The CDR3 extends over 16 amino acids. Germline V CDR1 and CDR2: SGHNT, YYREEE (reference sequence). CDR3 sequence reads: CASSLARRGMNTEAFF. The CDR3, as DNA: TGTGCCAGCAGCTTGGCCCGAAGGGGGATGAACACTGAAGCTTTCTTT.

J is TRBJ2-1 and V is TRBV7-3; 8 nucleotides line up with TRBD2. CDR3 size: 17 residues. Germline assignment: CDR1 SGHTA and CDR2 FQGTGA. The junction had 10 bases not matched to a gene; V was cut back by 2 bases and J by 4 bases. The CDR3 DNA reads TGTGCCAGCAGCTTAGGTCTAGGAACTAGCGGATACAATGAGCAGTTCTTC. This gives the protein CASSLGLGTSGYNEQFF.

The chain uses TRBV7-6 and TRBJ1-4, with D perhaps matching TRBD1 (5 bases). Germline V lookup: CDR1 SGHVS, CDR2 FNYEAQ. The CDR3 extends over 15 amino acids. The V and J ends lost 5 bases and 5 bases respectively, with 15 bases between them. DNA for the CDR3: TGTGCCAGCAGCCCAGGGTCGGGCTCGAATGAAAAACTGTTTTTT. It is translated as CASSPGSGSNEKLFF.

V usage is TRBV27 and J usage is TRBJ2-1; maybe TRBD1 (5 bases). The CDR3 loop spans 14 amino acids. Germline values: CDR1 MNHEY, CDR2 SMNVEV (reference sequence). V lost 3 bases and J lost 6, with 12 bases in between. The CDR3 here is CASSFGQGPNEQFF. For the CDR3, the DNA is TGTGCCAGCAGTTTTGGTCAGGGCCCCAATGAGCAGTTCTTC.

This chain joins TRBV6-1 and TRBJ2-7, with D perhaps matching TRBD1 (6 bases). The CDR3 extends over 15 amino acids. In germline, CDR1 is MNHNS, CDR2 SASEGT. V dropped 4 bases and J dropped 4 bases, with 17 bases sitting between them. The CDR3 DNA follows: TGTGCCAGCAGTGGGGGGCCGGGACACGGATACGAGCAGTACTTC. Amino acids: CASSGGPGHGYEQYF.

J is TRBJ2-7 and V is TRBV10-3; TRBD2 matches 8 bases. Trimming cost V 4 bases and J 1 base; bases outside gene matches: 3. CDR3 length equals 14 residues. Germline CDR1 and CDR2: ENHRY and SYGVKD. The CDR3 DNA follows: TGTGCCATCAGTGCGGGAGGGACGTCCTACGAGCAGTACTTC. It is translated as CAISAGGTSYEQYF.

This clone turned up a few times. V and J are TRBV4-1 and TRBJ1-5; D is ambiguous. The CDR3 has 13 residues. CDR1 is MGHRA, CDR2 YSYEKL, per germline. V was pared by 3 bases and J by 4 bases, with 7 bases between. The CDR3 loop reads CASSQHRNQPQHF. The CDR3 DNA sequence: TGCGCCAGCAGCCAGCACAGAAATCAGCCCCAGCATTTT.

This clone has just one count. V gene TRBV2 combines with J gene TRBJ2-7, with D uncertain. V was cut by 6 bases and J by 3 bases, with 9 bases left in between. Looked up from germline, CDR1 is SNHLY and CDR2 is FYNNEI. This CDR3 region has 12 residues. The CDR3: CASRNGFYEQYF. The CDR3 nucleotides read TGTGCCAGCAGGAACGGATTCTACGAGCAGTACTTC. The whole variable domain, filled in from reference TRBV2 and TRBJ2-7, reads EPEVTQTPSHQVTQMGQEVILRCVPISNHLYFYWYRQILGQKVEFLVSFYNNEISEKSEIFDDQFSVERPDGSNFTLKIRSTKLEDSAMYFCASRNGFYEQYFGPGTRLTVT.

The CDR3 DNA reads TGTGCCAGCACTGTAATGGACGTAGCCCCCTACAATGAGCAGTTCTTC. It codes for CASTVMDVAPYNEQFF. V gene TRBV7-2 combines with J gene TRBJ2-1; the D is unclear. The CDR3 sequence is 16 residues long. The germline V gene encodes CDR1 SGHTA and CDR2 FQGNSA. The germline V and J ends were trimmed by 7 bases and 2 bases, with 18 bases remaining between them.

The rearrangement uses TRBV27 and TRBJ2-1, with 8 bases matching TRBD2. The J segment lost 5 bases and the V segment lost 2 bases, leaving 8 bases of the junction unmatched. This CDR3 has 16 amino acids. Germline V gives CDR1 MNHEY, CDR2 SMNVEV (reference sequence). The CDR3 DNA reads TGTGCCAGCAGTTTAGTAGCGGGGCTCGTAAACAATGAGCAGTTCTTC. It codes for CASSLVAGLVNNEQFF.

The V and J genes are TRBV19 and TRBJ1-1, with D unresolved. The V and J ends lost 2 bases and 13 bases respectively, with 11 bases between them. CDR1 LNHDA and CDR2 SQIVND come from the germline V gene (reference sequence). The CDR3 sequence is 11 residues long. The CDR3 nucleotides are TGTGCCAGTAGTATAAGCCAATCAAGTTTCTTT. Its translation: CASSISQSSFF.

On this clone: At one end, the junction sequence differs from germline, possibly due to a read error. J is TRBJ1-2 and V is TRBV7-9, with 7 bases identical to TRBD1. The CDR3 loop spans 13 amino acids. Germline V CDR1 and CDR2: SEHNR, FQNEAQ (reference sequence). This chain's CDR3 is CASSLGGQIFELF. The CDR3, as DNA: TGTGCCAGCAGCTTAGGGGGACAGATTTTCGAACTTTTC.

The chain couples TRBV27 to TRBJ2-7; TRBD2 agrees at 9 bases. Germline V gives CDR1 MNHEY, CDR2 SMNVEV (reference sequence). The J segment lost 5 bases and the V segment lost 2 bases, leaving 7 bases of the junction unmatched. This CDR3 region has 15 residues. As DNA, the CDR3 is TGTGCCAGCAGTTTAAGGCTAGCGGGACTTAACGAGCAGTACTTC. Its protein is CASSLRLAGLNEQYF.

The chain recombines TRBV5-8 with TRBJ2-5; tentative D call: TRBD1 (6 bases). Judging by the DNA end, TRBJ2-7 fits better; the J call may be wrong. The CDR3 runs 16 residues. CDR1 is SGHTS, CDR2 YDEGEE, per germline. This CDR3 reads CASSLLKLLGGHEQYF. Written as DNA, the CDR3 is TGTGCCAGCAGCCTACTAAAGCTACTAGGGGGTCACGAGCAGTACTTC.

This chain links TRBV27 with TRBJ1-5; no clear D. V lost 10 bases, J lost 2 bases, and 15 bases lay in between. The CDR3 contains 14 residues. CDR1 is MNHEY and CDR2 is SMNVEV in the germline V gene (reference sequence). DNA for the CDR3: TGTGCCACCCAGTGGGTGTGCGGCAATCAGCCCCAGCATTTT. This gives the protein CATQWVCGNQPQHF.

This rearrangement joins TRBV5-6 to TRBJ2-3, with 7 positions matching TRBD1. Unmatched junction bases numbered 5, after V lost 0 bases and J lost 4 bases. Germline CDR1 and CDR2: SGHDT and YYEEEE. CDR3 length equals 15 residues. CDR3 protein: CASSLGQGAPDTQYF. CDR3 DNA: TGTGCCAGCAGCTTGGGACAGGGAGCGCCAGATACGCAGTATTTT.

J is TRBJ2-1 and V is TRBV6-1; 7 bases match TRBD2. J lost 6 bases, V lost 1 base, and 3 bases had no gene match. CDR3 length: 14 residues. The V gene's germline CDR1 is MNHNS and CDR2 SASEGT. The CDR3 bases are TGTGCCAGCAGTGAAGGGACTAGGCGCAATGAGCAGTTCTTC. Its protein product is CASSEGTRRNEQFF.

The chain has TRBV5-1 and TRBJ2-1, with 10 bases matching TRBD2. The V segment lost 4 bases and the J segment 3 bases; nucleotides outside the gene matches: 10. The length of the CDR3 is 17 residues. The germline V gene has CDR1 SGHRS and CDR2 YFSETQ. The CDR3 reads CASSGGLGTSVYNEQFF. CDR3 nucleotides: TGCGCCAGCAGCGGGGGGTTAGGGACTAGCGTCTACAATGAGCAGTTCTTC.